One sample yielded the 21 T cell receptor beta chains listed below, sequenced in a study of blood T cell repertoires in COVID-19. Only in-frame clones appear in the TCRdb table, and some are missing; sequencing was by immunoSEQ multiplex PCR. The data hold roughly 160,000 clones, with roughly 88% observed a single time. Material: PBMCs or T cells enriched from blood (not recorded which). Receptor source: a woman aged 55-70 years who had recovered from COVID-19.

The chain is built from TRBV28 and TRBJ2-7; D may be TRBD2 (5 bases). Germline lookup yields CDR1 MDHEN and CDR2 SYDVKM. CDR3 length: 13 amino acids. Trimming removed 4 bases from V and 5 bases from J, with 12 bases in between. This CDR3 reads CASSSVFGDEQYF. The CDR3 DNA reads TGTGCCAGCAGTTCAGTATTCGGGGACGAGCAGTACTTC.

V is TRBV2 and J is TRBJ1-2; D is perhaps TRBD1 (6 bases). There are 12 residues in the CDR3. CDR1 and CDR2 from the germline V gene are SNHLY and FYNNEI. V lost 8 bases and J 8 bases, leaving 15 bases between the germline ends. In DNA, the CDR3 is TGTGCCAGCCAAATATACAGGGAAGGCTACACCTTC. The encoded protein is CASQIYREGYTF.

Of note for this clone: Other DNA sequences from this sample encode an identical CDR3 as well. CDR3 residues: CASSAWTGGNQPQHF. The CDR3 DNA reads as TGTGCCAGTAGTGCCTGGACAGGGGGCAATCAGCCCCAGCATTTT. The rearrangement uses TRBV19 and TRBJ1-5, with 9 bases aligning to TRBD1. CDR3 length: 15 amino acids. V dropped 5 bases and J dropped 2; count of bases not matched to a gene: 4. Germline CDR1 is LNHDA and CDR2 is SQIVND (reference sequence).

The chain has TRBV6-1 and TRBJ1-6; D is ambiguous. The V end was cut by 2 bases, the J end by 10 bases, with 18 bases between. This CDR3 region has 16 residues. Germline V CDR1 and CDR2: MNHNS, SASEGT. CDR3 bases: TGTGCCAGCAGTGAACTCGGGAGGAGCTCGGGATCACCCCTCCACTTT. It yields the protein CASSELGRSSGSPLHF.

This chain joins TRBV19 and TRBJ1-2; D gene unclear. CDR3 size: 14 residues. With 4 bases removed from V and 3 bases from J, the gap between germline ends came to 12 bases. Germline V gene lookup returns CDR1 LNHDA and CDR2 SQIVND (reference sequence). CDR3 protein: CASSKRPRDYGYTF. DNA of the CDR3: TGTGCCAGTAGTAAAAGACCCCGGGACTATGGCTACACCTTC.

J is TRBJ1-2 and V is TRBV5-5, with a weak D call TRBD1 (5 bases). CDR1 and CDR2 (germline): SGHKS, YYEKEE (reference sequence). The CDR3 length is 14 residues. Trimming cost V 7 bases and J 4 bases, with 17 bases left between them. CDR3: CASGEGPGGYGYTF. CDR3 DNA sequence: TGTGCCAGCGGAGAGGGTCCCGGGGGCTATGGCTACACCTTC.

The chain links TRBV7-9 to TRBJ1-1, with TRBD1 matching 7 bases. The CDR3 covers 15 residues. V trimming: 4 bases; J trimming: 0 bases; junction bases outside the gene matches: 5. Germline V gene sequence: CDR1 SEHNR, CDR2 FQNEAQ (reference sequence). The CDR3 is CASSSTGQMNTEAFF. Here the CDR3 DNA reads TGTGCCAGCAGCTCCACGGGACAGATGAACACTGAAGCTTTCTTT.

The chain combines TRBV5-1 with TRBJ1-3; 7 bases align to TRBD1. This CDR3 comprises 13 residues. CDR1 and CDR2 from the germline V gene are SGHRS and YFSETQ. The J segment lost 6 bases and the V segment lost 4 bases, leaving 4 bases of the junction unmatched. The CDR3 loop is CASSSGQANTIYF. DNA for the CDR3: TGCGCCAGCAGCAGCGGACAGGCAAACACCATATATTTT.

The CDR3 coding sequence is TGTGCCAGCAACTCACTAGCGGGTTTCGGCACAGATACGCAGTATTTT. Protein product: CASNSLAGFGTDTQYF. The chain links TRBV25-1 to TRBJ2-3, with 9 bases aligning to TRBD2. This CDR3 spans 16 amino acids. Per germline, CDR1 MGHDK and CDR2 SYGVNS. V shed 7 bases and J 1 base; nucleotides not matched to a gene: 9.

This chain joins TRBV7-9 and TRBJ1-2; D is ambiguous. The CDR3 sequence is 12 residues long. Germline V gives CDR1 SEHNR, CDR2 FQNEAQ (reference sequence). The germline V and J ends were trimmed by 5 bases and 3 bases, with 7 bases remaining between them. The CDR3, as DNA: TGTGCCAGCAGCCCCCGAGACTATGGCTACACCTTC. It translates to CASSPRDYGYTF. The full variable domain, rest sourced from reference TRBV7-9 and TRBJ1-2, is DTGVSQNPRHKITKRGQNVTFRCDPISEHNRLYWYRQTLGQGPEFLTYFQNEAQLEKSRLLSDRFSAERPKGSFSTLEIQRTEQGDSAMYLCASSPRDYGYTFGSGTRLTVV.

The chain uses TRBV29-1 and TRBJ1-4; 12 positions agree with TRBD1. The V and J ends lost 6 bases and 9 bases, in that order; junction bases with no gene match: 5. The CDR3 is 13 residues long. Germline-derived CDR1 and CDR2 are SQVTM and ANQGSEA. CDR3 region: CSVAGTGGQKLFF. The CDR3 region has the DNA TGCAGCGTCGCCGGGACAGGGGGCCAAAAACTGTTTTTT.

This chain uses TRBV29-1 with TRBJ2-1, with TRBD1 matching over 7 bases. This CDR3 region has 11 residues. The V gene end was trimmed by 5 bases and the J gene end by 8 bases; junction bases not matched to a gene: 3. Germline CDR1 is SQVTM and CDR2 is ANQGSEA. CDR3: CSVQQGYEQFF. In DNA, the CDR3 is TGCAGCGTTCAACAGGGGTATGAGCAGTTCTTC.

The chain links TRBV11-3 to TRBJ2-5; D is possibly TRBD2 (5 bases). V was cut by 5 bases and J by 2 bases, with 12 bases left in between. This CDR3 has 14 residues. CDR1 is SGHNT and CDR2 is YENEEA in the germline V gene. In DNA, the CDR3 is TGTGCCAGCAGCGCCCGTGGAGGTCAAGAGACCCAGTACTTC. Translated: CASSARGGQETQYF.

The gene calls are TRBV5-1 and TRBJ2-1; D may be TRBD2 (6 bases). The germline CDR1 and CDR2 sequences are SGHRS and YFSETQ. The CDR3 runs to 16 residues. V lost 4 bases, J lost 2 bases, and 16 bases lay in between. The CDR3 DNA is TGCGCCAGCAGCCCCGGAGGGCGGGTTCCCTACAATGAGCAGTTCTTC. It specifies CASSPGGRVPYNEQFF.

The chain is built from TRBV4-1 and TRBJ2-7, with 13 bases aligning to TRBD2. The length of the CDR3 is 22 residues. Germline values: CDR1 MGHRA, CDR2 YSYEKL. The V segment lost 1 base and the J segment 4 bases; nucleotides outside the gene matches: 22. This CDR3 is CASSQVLAGGRGTGAPGYEQYF. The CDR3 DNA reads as TGCGCCAGCAGCCAAGTACTAGCGGGGGGGAGGGGAACCGGCGCTCCGGGATACGAGCAGTACTTC.

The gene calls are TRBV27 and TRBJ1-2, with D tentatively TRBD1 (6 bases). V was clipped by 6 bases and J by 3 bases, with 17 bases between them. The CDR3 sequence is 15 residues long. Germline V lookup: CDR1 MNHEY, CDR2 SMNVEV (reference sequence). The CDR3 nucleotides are TGTGCCAGCAGAAAAACCAGGGGTTTCGACTATGGCTACACCTTC. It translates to CASRKTRGFDYGYTF.

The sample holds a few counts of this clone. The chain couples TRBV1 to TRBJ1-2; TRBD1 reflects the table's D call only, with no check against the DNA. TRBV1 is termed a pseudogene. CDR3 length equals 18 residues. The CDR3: CTSSHPEQGSEGNYGYTF. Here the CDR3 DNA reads TGCACCAGCAGCCACCCCGAACAGGGGAGTGAGGGGAACTATGGCTACACCTTC.

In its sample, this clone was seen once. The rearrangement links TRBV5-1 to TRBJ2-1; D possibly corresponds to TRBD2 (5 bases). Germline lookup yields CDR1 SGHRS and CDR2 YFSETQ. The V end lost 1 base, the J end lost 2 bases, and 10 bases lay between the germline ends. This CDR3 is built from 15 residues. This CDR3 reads CASSLRSGTYNEQFF. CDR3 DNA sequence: TGCGCCAGCAGCTTGAGGAGCGGTACCTACAATGAGCAGTTCTTC.

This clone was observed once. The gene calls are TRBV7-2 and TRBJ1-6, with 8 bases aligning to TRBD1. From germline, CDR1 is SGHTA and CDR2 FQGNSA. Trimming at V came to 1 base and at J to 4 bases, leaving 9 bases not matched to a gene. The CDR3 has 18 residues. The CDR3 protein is CASSLVGAGGEYNSPLHF. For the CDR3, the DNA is TGTGCCAGCAGCTTAGTAGGGGCAGGGGGCGAATATAATTCACCCCTCCACTTT.

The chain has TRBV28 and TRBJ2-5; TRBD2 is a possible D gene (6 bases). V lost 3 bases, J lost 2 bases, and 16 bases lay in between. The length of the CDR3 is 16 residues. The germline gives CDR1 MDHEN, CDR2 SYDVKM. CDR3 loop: CASSFGGARIQETQYF. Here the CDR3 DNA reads TGTGCCAGCAGTTTTGGAGGGGCTCGGATACAAGAGACCCAGTACTTC.

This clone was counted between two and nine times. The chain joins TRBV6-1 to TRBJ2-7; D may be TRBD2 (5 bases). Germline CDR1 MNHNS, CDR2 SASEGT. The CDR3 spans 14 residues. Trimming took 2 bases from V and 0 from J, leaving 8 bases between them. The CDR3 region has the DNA TGTGCCAGCAGTGAATCGGCGGGCTCCTACGAGCAGTACTTC. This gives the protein CASSESAGSYEQYF.